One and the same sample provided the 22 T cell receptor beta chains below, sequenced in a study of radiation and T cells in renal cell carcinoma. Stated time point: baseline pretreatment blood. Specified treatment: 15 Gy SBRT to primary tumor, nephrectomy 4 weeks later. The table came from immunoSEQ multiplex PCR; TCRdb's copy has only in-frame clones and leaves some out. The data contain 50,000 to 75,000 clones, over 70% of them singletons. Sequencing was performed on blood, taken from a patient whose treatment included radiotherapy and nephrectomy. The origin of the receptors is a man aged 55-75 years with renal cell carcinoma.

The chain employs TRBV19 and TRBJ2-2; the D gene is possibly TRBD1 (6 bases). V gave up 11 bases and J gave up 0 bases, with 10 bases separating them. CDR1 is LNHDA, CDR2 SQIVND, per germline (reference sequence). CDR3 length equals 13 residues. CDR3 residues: CALGHPNTGELFF. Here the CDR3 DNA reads TGTGCCTTGGGACACCCGAACACCGGGGAGCTGTTTTTT.

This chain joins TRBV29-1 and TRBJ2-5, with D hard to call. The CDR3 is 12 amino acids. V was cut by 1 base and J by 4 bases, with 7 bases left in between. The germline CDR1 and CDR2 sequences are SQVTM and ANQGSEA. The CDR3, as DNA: TGCAGCGTTGAAGTTTGGGGAGAGACCCAGTACTTC. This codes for CSVEVWGETQYF.

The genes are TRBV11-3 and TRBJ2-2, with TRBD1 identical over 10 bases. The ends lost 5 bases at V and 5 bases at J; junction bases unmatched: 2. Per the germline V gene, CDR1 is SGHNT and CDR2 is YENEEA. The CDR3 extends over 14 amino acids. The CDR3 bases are TGTGCCAGCAGCCCGGACAGGGGGACCGGGGAGCTGTTTTTT. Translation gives CASSPDRGTGELFF. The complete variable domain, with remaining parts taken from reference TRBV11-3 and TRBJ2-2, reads EAGVVQSPRYKIIEKKQPVAFWCNPISGHNTLYWYLQNLGQGPELLIRYENEEAVDDSQLPKDRFSAERLKGVDSTLKIQPAELGDSAVYLCASSPDRGTGELFFGEGSRLTVL.

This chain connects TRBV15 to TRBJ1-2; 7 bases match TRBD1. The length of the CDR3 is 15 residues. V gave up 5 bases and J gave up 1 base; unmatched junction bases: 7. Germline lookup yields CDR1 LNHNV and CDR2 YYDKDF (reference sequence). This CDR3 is CATSPGDSFNYGYTF. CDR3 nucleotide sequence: TGTGCCACCAGCCCCGGGGACAGTTTTAACTATGGCTACACCTTC.

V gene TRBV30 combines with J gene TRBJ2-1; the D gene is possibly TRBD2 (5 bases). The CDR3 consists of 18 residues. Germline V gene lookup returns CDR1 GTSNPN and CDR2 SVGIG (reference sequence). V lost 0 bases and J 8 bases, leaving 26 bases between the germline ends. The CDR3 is CAWSVRPGRGPALDEQFF. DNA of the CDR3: TGTGCCTGGAGTGTCCGACCTGGGAGAGGACCCGCCCTCGATGAGCAGTTCTTC.

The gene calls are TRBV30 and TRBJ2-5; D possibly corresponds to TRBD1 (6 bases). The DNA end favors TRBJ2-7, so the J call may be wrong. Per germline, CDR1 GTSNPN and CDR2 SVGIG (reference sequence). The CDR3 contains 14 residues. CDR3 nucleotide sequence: TGTGCCTGGAGATATGGACAGAGCTCCTACGAGCAGTACTTC. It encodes CAWRYGQSSYEQYF.

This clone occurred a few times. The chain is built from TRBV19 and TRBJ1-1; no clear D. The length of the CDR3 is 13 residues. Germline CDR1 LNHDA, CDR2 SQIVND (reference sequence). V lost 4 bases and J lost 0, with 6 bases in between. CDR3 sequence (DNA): TGTGCCAGTAGTAACAGCATGAACACTGAAGCTTTCTTT. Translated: CASSNSMNTEAFF.

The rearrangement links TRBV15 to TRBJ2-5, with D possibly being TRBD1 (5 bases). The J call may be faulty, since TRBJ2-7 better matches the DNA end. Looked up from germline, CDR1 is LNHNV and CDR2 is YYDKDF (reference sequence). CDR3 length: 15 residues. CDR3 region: CATSRDPQASYEQYF. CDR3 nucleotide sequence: TGTGCCACCAGCAGAGATCCACAGGCCTCCTACGAGCAGTACTTC.

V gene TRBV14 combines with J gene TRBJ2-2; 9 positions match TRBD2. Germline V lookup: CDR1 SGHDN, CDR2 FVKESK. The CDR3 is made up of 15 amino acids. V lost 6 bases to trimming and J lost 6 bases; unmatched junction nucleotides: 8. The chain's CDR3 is CASRGAGGRPGELFF. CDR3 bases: TGTGCCAGCAGGGGAGCGGGAGGCCGCCCCGGGGAGCTGTTTTTT.

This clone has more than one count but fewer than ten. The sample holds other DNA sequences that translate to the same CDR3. The CDR3 DNA follows: TGCGCCAGCAGTGCCGGCAACAATCAGCCCCAGCATTTT. Translation: CASSAGNNQPQHF. The chain has TRBV10-2 and TRBJ1-5; D is uncertain. Germline V gives CDR1 WSHSY, CDR2 SAAADI. The CDR3 covers 13 residues. Trimming removed 4 bases at V and 3 bases at J, with 7 bases between.

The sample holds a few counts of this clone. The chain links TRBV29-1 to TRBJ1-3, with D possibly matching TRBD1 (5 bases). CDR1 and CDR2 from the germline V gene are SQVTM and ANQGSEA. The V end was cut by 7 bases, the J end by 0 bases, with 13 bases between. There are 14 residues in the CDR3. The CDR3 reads CSAIDSISGNTIYF. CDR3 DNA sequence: TGCAGCGCCATAGACAGTATCTCTGGAAACACCATATATTTT.

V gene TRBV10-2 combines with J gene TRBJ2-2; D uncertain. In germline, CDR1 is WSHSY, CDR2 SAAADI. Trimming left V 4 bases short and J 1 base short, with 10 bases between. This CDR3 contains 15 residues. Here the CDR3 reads CASSAQRLNTGELFF. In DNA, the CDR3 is TGCGCCAGCAGTGCCCAGCGCTTGAACACCGGGGAGCTGTTTTTT.

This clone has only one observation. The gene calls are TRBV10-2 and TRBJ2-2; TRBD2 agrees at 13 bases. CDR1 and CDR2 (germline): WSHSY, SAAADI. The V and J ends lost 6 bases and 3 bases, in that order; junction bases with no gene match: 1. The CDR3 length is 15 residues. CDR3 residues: CASRGLAGYTGELFF. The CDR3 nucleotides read TGCGCCAGCAGGGGACTAGCGGGATACACCGGGGAGCTGTTTTTT.

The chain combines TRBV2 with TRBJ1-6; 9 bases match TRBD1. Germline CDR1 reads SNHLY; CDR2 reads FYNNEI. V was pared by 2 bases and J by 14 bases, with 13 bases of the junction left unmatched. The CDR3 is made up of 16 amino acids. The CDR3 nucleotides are TGTGCCAGCAGTGAATTGGGACAGGGCGGCAGGATAGCCCTCCACTTT. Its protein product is CASSELGQGGRIALHF.

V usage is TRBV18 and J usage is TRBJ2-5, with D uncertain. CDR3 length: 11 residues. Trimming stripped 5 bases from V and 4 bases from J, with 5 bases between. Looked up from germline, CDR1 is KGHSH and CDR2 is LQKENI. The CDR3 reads CASSSGETQYF. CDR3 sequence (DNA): TGTGCCAGCTCATCTGGAGAGACCCAGTACTTC. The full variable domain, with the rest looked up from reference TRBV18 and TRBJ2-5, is NAGVMQNPRHLVRRRGQEARLRCSPMKGHSHVYWYRQLPEEGLKFMVYLQKENIIDESGMPKERFSAEFPKEGPSILRIQQVVRGDSAAYFCASSSGETQYFGPGTRLLVL.

The CDR3 region has the DNA TGTGCCAGCAGTCTACAGGGAGTCGCTGAAGCTTTCTTT. This translates into CASSLQGVAEAFF. The V call is TRBV7-9, the J call TRBJ1-1; possible D gene TRBD1, 6 bases. The CDR3 covers 13 residues. Germline lookup yields CDR1 SEHNR and CDR2 FQNEAQ (reference sequence). Trimming removed 6 bases at V and 6 bases at J, with 14 bases between. Using reference TRBV7-9 and TRBJ1-1 for the parts outside the CDR3, the full variable domain is DTGVSQNPRHKITKRGQNVTFRCDPISEHNRLYWYRQTLGQGPEFLTYFQNEAQLEKSRLLSDRFSAERPKGSFSTLEIQRTEQGDSAMYLCASSLQGVAEAFFGQGTRLTVV.

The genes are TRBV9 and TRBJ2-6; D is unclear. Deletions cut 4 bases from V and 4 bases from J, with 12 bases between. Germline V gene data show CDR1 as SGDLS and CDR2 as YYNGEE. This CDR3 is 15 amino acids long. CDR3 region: CASSLPFGGANVLTF. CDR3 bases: TGTGCCAGCAGCCTTCCTTTCGGCGGGGCCAACGTCCTGACTTTC.

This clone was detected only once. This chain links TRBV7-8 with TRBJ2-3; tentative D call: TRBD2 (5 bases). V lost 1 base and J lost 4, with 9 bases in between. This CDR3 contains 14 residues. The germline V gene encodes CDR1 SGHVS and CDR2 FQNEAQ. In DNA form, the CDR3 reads TGTGCCAGCAGCTTAGAAGCTAGCCCAGATACGCAGTATTTT. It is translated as CASSLEASPDTQYF.

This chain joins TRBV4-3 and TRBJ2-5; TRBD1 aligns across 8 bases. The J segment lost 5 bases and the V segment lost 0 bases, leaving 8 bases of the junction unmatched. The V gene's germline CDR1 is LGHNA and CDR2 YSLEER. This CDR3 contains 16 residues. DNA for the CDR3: TGCGCCAGCAGCCAAGATCCAGCAGGGGGCTGGGAGACCCAGTACTTC. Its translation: CASSQDPAGGWETQYF.

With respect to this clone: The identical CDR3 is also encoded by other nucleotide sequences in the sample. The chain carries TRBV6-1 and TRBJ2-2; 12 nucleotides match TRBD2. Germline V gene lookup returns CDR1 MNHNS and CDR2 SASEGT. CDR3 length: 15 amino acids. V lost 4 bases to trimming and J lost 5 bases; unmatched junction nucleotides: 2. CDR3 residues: CASSVLAGGTGELFF. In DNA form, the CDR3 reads TGTGCCAGCAGTGTACTAGCGGGAGGAACCGGGGAGCTGTTTTTT.

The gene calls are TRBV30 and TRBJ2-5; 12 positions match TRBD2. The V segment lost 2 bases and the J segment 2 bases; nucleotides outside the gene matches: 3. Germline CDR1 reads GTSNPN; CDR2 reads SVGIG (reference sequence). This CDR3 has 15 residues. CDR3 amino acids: CAWSTLAGGQETQYF. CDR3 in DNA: TGTGCCTGGAGTACACTAGCGGGGGGACAAGAGACCCAGTACTTC.

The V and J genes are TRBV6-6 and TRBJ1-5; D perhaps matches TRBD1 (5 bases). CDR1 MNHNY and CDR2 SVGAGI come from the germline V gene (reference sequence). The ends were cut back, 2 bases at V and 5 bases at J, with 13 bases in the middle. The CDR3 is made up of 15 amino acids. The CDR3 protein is CASSYGAGSYQPQHF. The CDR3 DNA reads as TGTGCCAGCAGTTACGGGGCAGGGTCATATCAGCCCCAGCATTTT.